These T cell receptor beta chains were read from a single sample in a study of blood T cell repertoires in COVID-19. Clones were read by immunoSEQ multiplex PCR, and TCRdb kept only the in-frame ones, dropping some. The sample has fewer than 650,000 clones, around nine tenths seen once. The sample consisted of peripheral blood. These receptors were collected from a woman aged 50 to 65 with COVID-19, enrolled during active disease. Each CDR3 is given without its conserved first and last residue. Fields, in order: J gene, V gene, CDR3 protein.

j_gene: TRBJ2-1; v_gene: TRBV11-2; CDR3aa: ASSHTAGQLEQF
j_gene: TRBJ1-5; v_gene: TRBV19; CDR3aa: ASRRQADQPQH
j_gene: TRBJ1-1; v_gene: TRBV30; CDR3aa: AWSPDTRNTEAF
j_gene: TRBJ1-5; v_gene: TRBV19; CDR3aa: ASSPGGDVQPQH
j_gene: TRBJ2-1; v_gene: TRBV10-3; CDR3aa: AISESLANEQF
j_gene: TRBJ1-2; v_gene: TRBV27; CDR3aa: ASSGTGSGYT
j_gene: TRBJ1-1; v_gene: TRBV4-1; CDR3aa: ASSQDQGGTEAF
j_gene: TRBJ1-6; v_gene: TRBV6-1; CDR3aa: ASSEPGQGDSPLH
j_gene: TRBJ2-5; v_gene: TRBV4-2; CDR3aa: ASSQGLAQPETQY
j_gene: TRBJ2-7; v_gene: TRBV3-1/TRBV3-2; CDR3aa: ASSHLPGHPSYEQY
j_gene: TRBJ1-1; v_gene: TRBV6-5; CDR3aa: ATEELQEQAF
j_gene: TRBJ1-6; v_gene: TRBV6-5; CDR3aa: ASRRQGVRSPLH
j_gene: TRBJ2-1; v_gene: TRBV14; CDR3aa: ASSPIGGPPRDIQF
j_gene: TRBJ1-5; v_gene: TRBV25-1; CDR3aa: ASSDSRAGGVRQPQH
j_gene: TRBJ1-3; v_gene: TRBV11-2; CDR3aa: ASSPTWDSSGNTIY
j_gene: TRBJ1-1; v_gene: TRBV30; CDR3aa: AWSGTGRGTEAF
j_gene: TRBJ2-1; v_gene: TRBV19; CDR3aa: ASTPDPAAGEQF
j_gene: TRBJ2-7; v_gene: TRBV6-5; CDR3aa: ASSSRTWQSYEQY
j_gene: TRBJ2-3; v_gene: TRBV29-1; CDR3aa: SVGLTGEGTQY
j_gene: TRBJ1-1; v_gene: TRBV5-4; CDR3aa: ASSSRAGTGAFEAF
j_gene: TRBJ2-1; v_gene: TRBV19; CDR3aa: ASSIAGYNEQF
j_gene: TRBJ2-2; v_gene: TRBV19; CDR3aa: ASKAGAGTAGELF
j_gene: TRBJ1-1; v_gene: TRBV7-2; CDR3aa: ASSFVIIEATEAF
j_gene: TRBJ2-3; v_gene: TRBV2; CDR3aa: ASELASGGGGDTQY
j_gene: TRBJ1-1; v_gene: TRBV27; CDR3aa: ATYTTGNTEAF
j_gene: TRBJ2-1; v_gene: TRBV5-1; CDR3aa: ASSALAGGNNEQF
j_gene: TRBJ1-5; v_gene: TRBV11-2; CDR3aa: ASSLGAQPQH
j_gene: TRBJ2-7; v_gene: TRBV7-9; CDR3aa: ASSWSGGAEEQY
j_gene: TRBJ2-1; v_gene: TRBV18; CDR3aa: ASSPGNSYNEQF
j_gene: TRBJ2-7; v_gene: TRBV30; CDR3aa: ASQQGPGGIYEQY
j_gene: TRBJ2-7; v_gene: TRBV19; CDR3aa: ASSIVGPPAGRGEQY
j_gene: TRBJ1-2; v_gene: TRBV28; CDR3aa: ASSPGQGWGYT
j_gene: TRBJ2-7; v_gene: TRBV9; CDR3aa: ASSVTSGSYEQY
j_gene: TRBJ1-4; v_gene: TRBV5-1; CDR3aa: ASSNGRDRGHEKLF
j_gene: TRBJ1-2; v_gene: TRBV28; CDR3aa: AGGDRYGYT
j_gene: TRBJ2-1; v_gene: TRBV21-1; CDR3aa: ASSKGRERNNEQF
j_gene: TRBJ1-1; v_gene: TRBV4-1; CDR3aa: ASSQLVGGRTEAF
j_gene: TRBJ1-2; v_gene: TRBV12-3/TRBV12-4; CDR3aa: ASTPQGHYGYT
j_gene: TRBJ1-2; v_gene: TRBV19; CDR3aa: ASSTTLNSYGYT
j_gene: TRBJ2-7; v_gene: TRBV10-1; CDR3aa: ASSPTGAAYEQY